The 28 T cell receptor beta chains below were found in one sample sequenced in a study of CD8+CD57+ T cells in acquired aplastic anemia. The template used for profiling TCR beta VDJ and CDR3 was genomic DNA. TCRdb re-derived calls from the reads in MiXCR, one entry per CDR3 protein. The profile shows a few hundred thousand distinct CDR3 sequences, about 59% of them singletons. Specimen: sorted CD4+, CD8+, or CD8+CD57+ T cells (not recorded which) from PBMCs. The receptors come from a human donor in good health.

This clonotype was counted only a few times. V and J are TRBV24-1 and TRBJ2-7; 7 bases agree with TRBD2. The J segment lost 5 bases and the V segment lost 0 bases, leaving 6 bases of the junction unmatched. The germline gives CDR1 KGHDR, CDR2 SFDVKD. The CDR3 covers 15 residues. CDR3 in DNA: TGTGCCACCAGTGATTTGCGGGGGGAGCGCCACGAGCAGTACTTC. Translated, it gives CATSDLRGERHEQYF.

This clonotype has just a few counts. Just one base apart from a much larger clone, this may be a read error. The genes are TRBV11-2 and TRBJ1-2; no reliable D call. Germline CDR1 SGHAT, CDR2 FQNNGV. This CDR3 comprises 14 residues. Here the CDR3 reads CASSLNEGTLDYAF. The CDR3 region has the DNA TGTGCCAGCAGCTTAAACGAGGGTACTCTTGATTACGCCTTC.

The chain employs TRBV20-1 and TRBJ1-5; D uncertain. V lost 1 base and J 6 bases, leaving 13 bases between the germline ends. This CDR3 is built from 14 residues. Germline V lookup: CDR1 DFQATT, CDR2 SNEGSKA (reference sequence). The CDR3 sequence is CSARVQGMGQPQHF. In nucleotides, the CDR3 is TGCAGTGCTAGAGTCCAAGGGATGGGTCAGCCCCAGCATTTT.

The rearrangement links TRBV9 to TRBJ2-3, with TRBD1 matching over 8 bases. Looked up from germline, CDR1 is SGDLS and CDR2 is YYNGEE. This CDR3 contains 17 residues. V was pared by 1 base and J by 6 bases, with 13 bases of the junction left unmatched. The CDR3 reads CASSVRQGMGTGDTQYF. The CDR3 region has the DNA TGTGCCAGCAGCGTACGACAGGGGATGGGCACCGGGGATACGCAGTATTTT.

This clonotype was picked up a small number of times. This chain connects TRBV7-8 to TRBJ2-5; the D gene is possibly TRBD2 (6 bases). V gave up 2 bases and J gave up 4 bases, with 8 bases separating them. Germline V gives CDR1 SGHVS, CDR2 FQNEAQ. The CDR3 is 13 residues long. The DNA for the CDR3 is TGTGCCAGCAGCTTAATGCGGGGAGAGACCCAGTACTTC. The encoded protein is CASSLMRGETQYF.

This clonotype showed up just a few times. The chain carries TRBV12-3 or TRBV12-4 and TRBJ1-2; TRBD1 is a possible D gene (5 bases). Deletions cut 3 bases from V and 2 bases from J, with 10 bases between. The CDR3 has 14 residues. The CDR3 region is CASSLMGVNYGYTF. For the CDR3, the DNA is TGTGCCAGCAGTTTGATGGGGGTGAACTATGGCTACACCTTC.

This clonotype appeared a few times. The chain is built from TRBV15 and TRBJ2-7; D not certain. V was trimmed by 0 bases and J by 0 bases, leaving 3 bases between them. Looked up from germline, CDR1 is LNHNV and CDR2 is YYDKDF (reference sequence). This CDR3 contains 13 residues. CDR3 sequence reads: CATSRDSSYEQYF. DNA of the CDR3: TGTGCCACCAGCAGAGATTCCTCCTACGAGCAGTACTTC.

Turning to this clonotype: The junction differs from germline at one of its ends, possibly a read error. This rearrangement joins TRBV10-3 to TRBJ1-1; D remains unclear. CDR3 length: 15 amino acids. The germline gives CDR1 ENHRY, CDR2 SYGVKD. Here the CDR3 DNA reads TGTGCCACCAGTGAGTCGCAGCAGCCGAACACTGAAGCTTTCTTT. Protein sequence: CATSESQQPNTEAFF.

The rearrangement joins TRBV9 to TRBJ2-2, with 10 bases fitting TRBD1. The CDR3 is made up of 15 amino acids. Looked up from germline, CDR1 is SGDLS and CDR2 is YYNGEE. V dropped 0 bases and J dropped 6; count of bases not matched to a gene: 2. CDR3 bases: TGTGCCAGCAGCGTAGGACAGGGGGCATCCGGGGAGCTGTTTTTT. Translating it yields CASSVGQGASGELFF. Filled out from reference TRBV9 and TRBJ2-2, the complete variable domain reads DSGVTQTPKHLITATGQRVTLRCSPRSGDLSVYWYQQSLDQGLQFLIQYYNGEERAKGNILERFSAQQFPDLHSELNLSSLELGDSALYFCASSVGQGASGELFFGEGSRLTVL.

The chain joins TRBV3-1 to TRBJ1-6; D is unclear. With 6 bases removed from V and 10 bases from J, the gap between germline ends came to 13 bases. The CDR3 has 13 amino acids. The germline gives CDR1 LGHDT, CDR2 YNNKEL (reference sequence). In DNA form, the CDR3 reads TGTGCCAGCAGTTCCGGCCGTGGGTCACCCCTCCACTTT. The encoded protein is CASSSGRGSPLHF.

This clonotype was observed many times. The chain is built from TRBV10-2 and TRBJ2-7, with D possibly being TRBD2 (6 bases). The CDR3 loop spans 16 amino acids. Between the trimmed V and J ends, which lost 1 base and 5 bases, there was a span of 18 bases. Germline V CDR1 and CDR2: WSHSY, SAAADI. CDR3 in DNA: TGCGCCAGCAGTGAGTACCCGGCAGGGACTCCTGACGAGCAGTACTTC. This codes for CASSEYPAGTPDEQYF.

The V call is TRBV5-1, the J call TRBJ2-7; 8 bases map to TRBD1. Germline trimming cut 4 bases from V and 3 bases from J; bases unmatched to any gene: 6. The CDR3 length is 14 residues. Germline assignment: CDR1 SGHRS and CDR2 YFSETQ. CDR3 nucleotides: TGCGCCAGCAGCGAGAGACAGGGGAACTACGAGCAGTACTTC. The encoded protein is CASSERQGNYEQYF.

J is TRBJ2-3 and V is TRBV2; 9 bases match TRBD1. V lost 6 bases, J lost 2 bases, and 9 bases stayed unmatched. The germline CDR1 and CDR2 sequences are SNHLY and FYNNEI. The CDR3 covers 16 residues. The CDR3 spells CASSPGTGIPTDTQYF. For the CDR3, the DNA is TGTGCCAGCAGCCCCGGGACAGGGATACCCACAGATACGCAGTATTTT. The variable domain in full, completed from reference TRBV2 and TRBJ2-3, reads EPEVTQTPSHQVTQMGQEVILRCVPISNHLYFYWYRQILGQKVEFLVSFYNNEISEKSEIFDDQFSVERPDGSNFTLKIRSTKLEDSAMYFCASSPGTGIPTDTQYFGPGTRLTVL.

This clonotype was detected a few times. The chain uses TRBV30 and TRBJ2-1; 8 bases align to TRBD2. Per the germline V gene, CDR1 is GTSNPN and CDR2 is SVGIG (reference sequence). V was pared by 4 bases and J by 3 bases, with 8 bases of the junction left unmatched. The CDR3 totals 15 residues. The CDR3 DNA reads TGTGCCTGGATGGGCCAGCGGGAGTTCTACAATGAGCAGTTCTTC. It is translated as CAWMGQREFYNEQFF.

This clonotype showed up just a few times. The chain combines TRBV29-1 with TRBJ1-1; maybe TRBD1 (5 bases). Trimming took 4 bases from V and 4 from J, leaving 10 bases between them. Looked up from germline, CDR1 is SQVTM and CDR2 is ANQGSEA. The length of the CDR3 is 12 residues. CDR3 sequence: CSVGREVTEAFF. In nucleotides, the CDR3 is TGCAGCGTTGGCAGGGAGGTCACTGAAGCTTTCTTT. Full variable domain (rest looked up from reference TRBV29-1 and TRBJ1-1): SAVISQKPSRDICQRGTSLTIQCQVDSQVTMMFWYRQQPGQSLTLIATANQGSEATYESGFVIDKFPISRPNLTFSTLTVSNMSPEDSSIYLCSVGREVTEAFFGQGTRLTVV.

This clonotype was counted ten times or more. The chain's CDR3 is CSANQGTSGRGYEQFF. The CDR3 nucleotides are TGCAGTGCTAACCAGGGGACTAGCGGGAGGGGATATGAGCAGTTCTTC. The rearrangement joins TRBV20-1 to TRBJ2-1; 16 positions agree with TRBD2. The germline V gene encodes CDR1 DFQATT and CDR2 SNEGSKA (reference sequence). The CDR3 is made up of 16 amino acids. The V and J ends lost 4 bases and 8 bases, in that order; junction bases with no gene match: 8.

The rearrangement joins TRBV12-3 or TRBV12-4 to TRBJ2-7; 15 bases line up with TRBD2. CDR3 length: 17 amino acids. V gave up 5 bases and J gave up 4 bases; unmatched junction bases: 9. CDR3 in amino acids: CASSPRTSGGAVYEQYF. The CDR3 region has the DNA TGTGCCAGCAGTCCTCGGACTAGCGGGGGGGCGGTGTACGAGCAGTACTTC.

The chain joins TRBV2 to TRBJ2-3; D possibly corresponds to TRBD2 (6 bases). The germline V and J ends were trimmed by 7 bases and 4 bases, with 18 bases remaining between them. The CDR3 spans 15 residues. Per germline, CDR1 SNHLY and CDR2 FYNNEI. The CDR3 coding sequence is TGTGCCAGCATCACCGACGGAGGGGCTGCAGATACGCAGTATTTT. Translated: CASITDGGAADTQYF. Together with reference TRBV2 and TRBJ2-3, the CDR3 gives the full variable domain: EPEVTQTPSHQVTQMGQEVILRCVPISNHLYFYWYRQILGQKVEFLVSFYNNEISEKSEIFDDQFSVERPDGSNFTLKIRSTKLEDSAMYFCASITDGGAADTQYFGPGTRLTVL.

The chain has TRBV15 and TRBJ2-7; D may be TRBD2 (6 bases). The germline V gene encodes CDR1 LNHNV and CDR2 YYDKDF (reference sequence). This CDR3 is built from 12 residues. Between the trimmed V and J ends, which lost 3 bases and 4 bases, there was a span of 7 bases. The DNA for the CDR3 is TGTGCCACCAGCAGGGAGGGGTACGAGCAGTACTTC. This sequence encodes CATSREGYEQYF. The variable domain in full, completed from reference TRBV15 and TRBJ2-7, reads DAMVIQNPRYQVTQFGKPVTLSCSQTLNHNVMYWYQQKSSQAPKLLFHYYDKDFNNEADTPDNFQSRRPNTSFCFLDIRSPGLGDTAMYLCATSREGYEQYFGPGTRLTVT.

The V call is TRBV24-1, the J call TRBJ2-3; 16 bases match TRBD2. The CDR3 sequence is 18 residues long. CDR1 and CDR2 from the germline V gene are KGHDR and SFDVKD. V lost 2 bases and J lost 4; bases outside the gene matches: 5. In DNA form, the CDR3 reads TGTGCCACCAGTGATTACGGGACTAGCGGGGGGGCCGCAGATACGCAGTATTTT. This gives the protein CATSDYGTSGGAADTQYF.

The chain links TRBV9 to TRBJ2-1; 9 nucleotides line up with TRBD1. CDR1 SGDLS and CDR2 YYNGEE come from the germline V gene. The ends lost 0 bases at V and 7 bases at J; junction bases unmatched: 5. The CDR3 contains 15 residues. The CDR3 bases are TGTGCCAGCAGCGTAGAAGGACAGGGGTGGAATGAGCAGTTCTTC. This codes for CASSVEGQGWNEQFF.

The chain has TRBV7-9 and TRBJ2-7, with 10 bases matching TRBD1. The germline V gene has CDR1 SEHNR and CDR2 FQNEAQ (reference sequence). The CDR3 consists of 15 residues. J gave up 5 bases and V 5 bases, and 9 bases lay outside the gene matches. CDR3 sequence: CASSTWTGGRDEQYF. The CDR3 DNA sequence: TGTGCCAGCAGCACCTGGACAGGGGGACGGGACGAGCAGTACTTC. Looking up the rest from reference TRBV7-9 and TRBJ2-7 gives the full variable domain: DTGVSQNPRHKITKRGQNVTFRCDPISEHNRLYWYRQTLGQGPEFLTYFQNEAQLEKSRLLSDRFSAERPKGSFSTLEIQRTEQGDSAMYLCASSTWTGGRDEQYFGPGTRLTVT.

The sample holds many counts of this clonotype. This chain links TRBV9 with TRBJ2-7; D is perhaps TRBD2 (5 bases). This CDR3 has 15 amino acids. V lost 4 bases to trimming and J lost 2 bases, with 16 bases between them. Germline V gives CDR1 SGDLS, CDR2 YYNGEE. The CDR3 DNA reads TGTGCCAGCAGCCCCCGACGGGAACTCACCTACGAGCAGTACTTC. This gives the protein CASSPRRELTYEQYF. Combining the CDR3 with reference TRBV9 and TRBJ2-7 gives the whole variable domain DSGVTQTPKHLITATGQRVTLRCSPRSGDLSVYWYQQSLDQGLQFLIQYYNGEERAKGNILERFSAQQFPDLHSELNLSSLELGDSALYFCASSPRRELTYEQYFGPGTRLTVT.

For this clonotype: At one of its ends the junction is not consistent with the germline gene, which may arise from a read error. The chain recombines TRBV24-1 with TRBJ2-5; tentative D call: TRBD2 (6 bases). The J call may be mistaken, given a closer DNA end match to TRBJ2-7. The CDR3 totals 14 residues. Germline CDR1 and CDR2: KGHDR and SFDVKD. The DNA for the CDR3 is TGTGCCACCACTGATAACGGGGGACGCTACGAGCAGTACTTC. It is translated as CATTDNGGRYEQYF.

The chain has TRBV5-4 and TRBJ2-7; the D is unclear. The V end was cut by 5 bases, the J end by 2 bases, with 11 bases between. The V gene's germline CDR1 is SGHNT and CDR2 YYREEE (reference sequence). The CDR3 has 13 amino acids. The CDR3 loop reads CASRIKGTYEQYF. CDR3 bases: TGTGCCAGCAGAATTAAGGGAACCTACGAGCAGTACTTC. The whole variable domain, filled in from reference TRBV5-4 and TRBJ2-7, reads ETGVTQSPTHLIKTRGQQVTLRCSSQSGHNTVSWYQQALGQGPQFIFQYYREEENGRGNFPPRFSGLQFPNYSSELNVNALELDDSALYLCASRIKGTYEQYFGPGTRLTVT.

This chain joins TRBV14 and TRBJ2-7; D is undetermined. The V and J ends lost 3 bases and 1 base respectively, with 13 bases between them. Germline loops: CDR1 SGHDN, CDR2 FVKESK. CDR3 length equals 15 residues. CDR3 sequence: CASSQYHDSSYEQYF. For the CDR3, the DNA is TGTGCCAGCAGCCAGTACCATGATTCTTCCTACGAGCAGTACTTC.

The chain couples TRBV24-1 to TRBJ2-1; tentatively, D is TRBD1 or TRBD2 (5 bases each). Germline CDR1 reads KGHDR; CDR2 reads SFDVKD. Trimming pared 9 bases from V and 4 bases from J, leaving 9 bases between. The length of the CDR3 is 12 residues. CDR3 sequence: CATGDGYNEQFF. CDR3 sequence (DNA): TGTGCCACCGGGGACGGATACAATGAGCAGTTCTTC.

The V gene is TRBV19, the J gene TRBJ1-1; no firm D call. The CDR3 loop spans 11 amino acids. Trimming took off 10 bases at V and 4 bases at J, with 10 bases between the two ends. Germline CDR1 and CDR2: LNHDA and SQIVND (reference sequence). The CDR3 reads CATQLGTEAFF. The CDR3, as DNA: TGTGCCACCCAATTGGGCACTGAAGCTTTCTTT.